This T cell receptor beta chain was sequenced for a study of blood T cells in healthy people across ages. The CDR3 spans 15 residues. Unmatched junction bases numbered 6, after V lost 4 bases and J lost 3 bases. The V gene's germline CDR1 is MNHEY and CDR2 SVGEGT. This clonotype was counted ten times or more. Together with a sample-barcoded 5' primer, a J-beta primer mix was included in a second PCR lasting roughly 7 to 11 cycles. Every single cDNA molecule received a tag from a template-switch adaptor with 12 random nucleotides. From the 5' RACE reads, TCRdb called clonotypes with MiXCR, one entry per CDR3 protein. The sample has under 700,000 distinct CDR3 sequences, less than 25% seen once. A further study also used this sample, focusing on T cells of mothers and their children. This second study notes: Overlap in related mother-child pairs always slightly exceeded unrelated pairs, never significantly.

This sequence joins TRBV6-2 or TRBV6-3 and TRBJ1-5, with 7 bases identical to TRBD1. The sample taken for sequencing was blood. This clonotype originated in a boy under 18 in good health. The CDR3 region has the DNA TGTGCCAGCAGTTTTCGACAGGGCCCCAATCAGCCCCAGCATTTT. It yields the protein CASSFRQGPNQPQHF.